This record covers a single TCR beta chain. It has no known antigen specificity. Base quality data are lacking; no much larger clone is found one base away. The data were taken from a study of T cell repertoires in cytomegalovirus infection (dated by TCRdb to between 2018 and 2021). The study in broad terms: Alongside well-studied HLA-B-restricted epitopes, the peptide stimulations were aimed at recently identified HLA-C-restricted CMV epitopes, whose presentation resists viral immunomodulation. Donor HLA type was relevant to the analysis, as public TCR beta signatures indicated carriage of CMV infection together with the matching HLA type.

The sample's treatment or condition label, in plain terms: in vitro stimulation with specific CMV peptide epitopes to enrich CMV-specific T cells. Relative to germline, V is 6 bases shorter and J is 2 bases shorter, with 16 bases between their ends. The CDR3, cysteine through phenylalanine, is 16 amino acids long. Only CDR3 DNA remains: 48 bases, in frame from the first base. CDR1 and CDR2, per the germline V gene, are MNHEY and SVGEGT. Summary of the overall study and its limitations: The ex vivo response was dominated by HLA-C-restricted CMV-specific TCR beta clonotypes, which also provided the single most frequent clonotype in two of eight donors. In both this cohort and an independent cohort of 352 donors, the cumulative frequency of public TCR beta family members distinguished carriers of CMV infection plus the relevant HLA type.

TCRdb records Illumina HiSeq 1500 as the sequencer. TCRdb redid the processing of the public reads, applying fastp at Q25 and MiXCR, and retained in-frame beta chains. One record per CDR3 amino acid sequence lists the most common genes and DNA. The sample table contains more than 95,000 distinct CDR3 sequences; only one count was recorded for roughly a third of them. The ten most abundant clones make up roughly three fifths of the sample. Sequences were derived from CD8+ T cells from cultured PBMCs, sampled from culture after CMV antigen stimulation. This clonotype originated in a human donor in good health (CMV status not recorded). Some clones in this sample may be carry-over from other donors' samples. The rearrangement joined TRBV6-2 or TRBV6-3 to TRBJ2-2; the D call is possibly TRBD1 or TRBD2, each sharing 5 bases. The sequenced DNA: TGTGCCAGCAGCTCACGCCGGGACCGAAACACCGGGGAGCTGTTTTTT. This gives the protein CASSSRRDRNTGELFF.